This TCR beta chain was recorded in a study of neurological immune-mediated disorders. Overall study context: For the roughly 34 multiple sclerosis patients, the disease was relapsing-remitting in about 30 and secondary progressive in 3.

The CDR3 is made up of 12 amino acids. Trimming pared 4 bases from V and 6 bases from J, leaving 10 bases between. The germline gives CDR1 SGDLS, CDR2 YYNGEE. This clonotype was seen ten or more times. 5'RACE generated cDNA with 10-nucleotide random UMIs. TCRdb re-analysed the 5' RACE reads in MiXCR, keeping a single row per CDR3 protein. This table holds more than 10,000 distinct CDR3 sequences, approximately 22% found once. Use was made of roughly 980,000 CD4+ or CD8+ T cells in sorted libraries. The specimen was CD8+ T cells from blood. This clonotype was sampled from a woman aged 40 to 50 with multiple sclerosis. The V gene is TRBV9, the J gene TRBJ1-2; D not certain. CDR3 loop: CASSPGGNGYTF. DNA of the CDR3: TGTGCCAGCAGCCCCGGAGGGAATGGCTACACCTTC.